This T cell receptor (beta chain) was captured by sequencing in a study of post-analysis software for immune sequencing data. About the study: The disease courses covered relapsing-remitting, secondary progressive and progressive-relapsing multiple sclerosis.

cDNA libraries of TCR beta carried unique molecular identifiers. Each batch of roughly 0.95 to 10 million T cells produced some 450,000 cDNA molecules. TCRdb reprocessed the PCR reads via MiXCR and lists one record per CDR3 protein. The sample holds hundreds of thousands of distinct CDR3 sequences, under 55% seen once. Study-level points and caveats: Diversity measured as normalized Chao1 was significantly lower in multiple sclerosis patients than in controls.

Remarks on this clonotype: Its specificity is unknown.

This TCR derives from a girl aged 10 to 17 with multiple sclerosis. Sequencing was performed on blood.

Here the CDR3 reads CSVGGDRAYFYNEQFF. The CDR3 bases are TGCAGCGTTGGGGGGGACAGGGCGTATTTCTACAATGAGCAGTTCTTC. The chain is built from TRBV29-1 and TRBJ2-1, with TRBD1 identical over 9 bases. The CDR3 consists of 16 residues. J gave up 3 bases and V 4 bases, and 10 bases lay outside the gene matches. CDR1 and CDR2 from the germline V gene are SQVTM and ANQGSEA.